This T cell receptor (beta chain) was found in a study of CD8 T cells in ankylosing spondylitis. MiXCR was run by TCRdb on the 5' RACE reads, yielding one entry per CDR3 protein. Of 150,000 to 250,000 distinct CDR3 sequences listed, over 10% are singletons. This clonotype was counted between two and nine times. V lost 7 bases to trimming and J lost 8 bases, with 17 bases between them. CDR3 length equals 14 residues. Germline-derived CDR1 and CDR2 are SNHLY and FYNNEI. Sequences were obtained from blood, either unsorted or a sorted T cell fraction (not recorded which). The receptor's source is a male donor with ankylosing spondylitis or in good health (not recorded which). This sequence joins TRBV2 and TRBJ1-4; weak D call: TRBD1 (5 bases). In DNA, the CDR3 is TGTGCCAGCACCGGGTGGCAGGGAGGAGAAAAACTGTTTTTT. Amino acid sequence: CASTGWQGGEKLFF. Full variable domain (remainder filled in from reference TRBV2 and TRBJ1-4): EPEVTQTPSHQVTQMGQEVILRCVPISNHLYFYWYRQILGQKVEFLVSFYNNEISEKSEIFDDQFSVERPDGSNFTLKIRSTKLEDSAMYFCASTGWQGGEKLFFGSGTQLSVL.